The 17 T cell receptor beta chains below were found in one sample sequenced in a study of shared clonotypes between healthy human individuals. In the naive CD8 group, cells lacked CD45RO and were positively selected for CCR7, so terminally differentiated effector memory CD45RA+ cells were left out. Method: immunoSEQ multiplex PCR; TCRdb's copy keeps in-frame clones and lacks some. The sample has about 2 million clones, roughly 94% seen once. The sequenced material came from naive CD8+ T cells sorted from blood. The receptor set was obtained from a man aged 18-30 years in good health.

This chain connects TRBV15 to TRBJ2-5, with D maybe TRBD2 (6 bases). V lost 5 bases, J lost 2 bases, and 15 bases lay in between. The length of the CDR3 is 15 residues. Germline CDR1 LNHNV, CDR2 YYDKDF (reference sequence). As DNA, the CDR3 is TGTGCCACCAGCGACGGAGGGTACCTACAAGAGACCCAGTACTTC. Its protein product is CATSDGGYLQETQYF.

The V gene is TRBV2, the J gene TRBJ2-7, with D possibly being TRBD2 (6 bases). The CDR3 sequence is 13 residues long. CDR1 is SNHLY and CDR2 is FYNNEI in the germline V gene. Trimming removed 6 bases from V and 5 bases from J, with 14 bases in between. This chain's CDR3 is CASRSHLANEQYF. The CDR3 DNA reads TGTGCCAGCAGGTCTCACCTAGCGAACGAGCAGTACTTC.

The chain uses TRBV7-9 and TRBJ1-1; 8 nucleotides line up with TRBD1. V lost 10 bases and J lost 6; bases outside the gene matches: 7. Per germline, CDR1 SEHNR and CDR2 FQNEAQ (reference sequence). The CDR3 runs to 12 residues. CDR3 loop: CATGQGLPEAFF. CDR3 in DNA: TGTGCCACCGGACAGGGTCTACCTGAAGCTTTCTTT.

The CDR3 DNA reads as TGTGCCAGCACAGGGACCTATGGCTACACCTTC. As protein: CASTGTYGYTF. J is TRBJ1-2 and V is TRBV28; TRBD1 might be the D (5 bases). The germline gives CDR1 MDHEN, CDR2 SYDVKM. The CDR3 is made up of 11 amino acids. Trimming removed 7 bases from V and 4 bases from J, with 7 bases in between.

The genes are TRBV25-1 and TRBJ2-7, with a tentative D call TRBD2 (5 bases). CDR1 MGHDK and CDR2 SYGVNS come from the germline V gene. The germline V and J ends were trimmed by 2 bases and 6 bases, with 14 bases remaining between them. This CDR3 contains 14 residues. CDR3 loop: CASSEPLGGSEQYF. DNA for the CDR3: TGTGCCAGCAGTGAACCCCTAGGAGGTTCCGAGCAGTACTTC.

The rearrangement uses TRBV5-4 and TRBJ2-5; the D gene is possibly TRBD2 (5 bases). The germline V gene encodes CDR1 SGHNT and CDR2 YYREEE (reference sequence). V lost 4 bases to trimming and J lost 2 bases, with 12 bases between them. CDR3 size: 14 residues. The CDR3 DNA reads TGTGCCAGCAGCCCGAATCGGGGTCAAGAGACCCAGTACTTC. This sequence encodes CASSPNRGQETQYF.

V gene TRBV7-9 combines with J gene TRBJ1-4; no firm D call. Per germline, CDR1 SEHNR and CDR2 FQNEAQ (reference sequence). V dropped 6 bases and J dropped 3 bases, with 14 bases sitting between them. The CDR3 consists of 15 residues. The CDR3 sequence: CASSSTVRANEKLFF. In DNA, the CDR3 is TGTGCCAGCAGTTCAACCGTGCGGGCTAATGAAAAACTGTTTTTT.

The CDR3 reads CSVEFGGALGEKLFF. CDR3 DNA sequence: TGCAGCGTTGAGTTCGGGGGCGCCTTGGGGGAAAAACTGTTTTTT. The V and J genes are TRBV29-1 and TRBJ1-4, with a tentative D call TRBD1 (6 bases). V lost 3 bases and J 8 bases, leaving 19 bases between the germline ends. The CDR3 runs 15 residues. Germline-derived CDR1 and CDR2 are SQVTM and ANQGSEA.

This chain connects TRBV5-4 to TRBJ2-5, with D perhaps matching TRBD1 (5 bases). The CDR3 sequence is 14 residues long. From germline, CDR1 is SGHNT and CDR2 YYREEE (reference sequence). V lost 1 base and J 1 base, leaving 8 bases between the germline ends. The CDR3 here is CASSLLGPQETQYF. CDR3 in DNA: TGTGCCAGCAGCTTGTTGGGGCCCCAAGAGACCCAGTACTTC.

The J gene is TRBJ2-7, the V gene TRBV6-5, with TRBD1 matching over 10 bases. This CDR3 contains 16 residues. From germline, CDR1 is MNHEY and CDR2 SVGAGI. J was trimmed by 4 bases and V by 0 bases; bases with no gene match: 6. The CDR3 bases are TGTGCCAGCAGTTACTCCCTGGACAGGGGGGAATACGAGCAGTACTTC. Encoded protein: CASSYSLDRGEYEQYF.

CDR3 sequence: CASSLVAGPAFTDTQYF. The CDR3 coding sequence is TGTGCCAGCAGCTTAGTAGCGGGACCAGCGTTCACAGATACGCAGTATTTT. The gene calls are TRBV7-6 and TRBJ2-3; 8 nucleotides align to TRBD2. Germline lookup yields CDR1 SGHVS and CDR2 FNYEAQ. The CDR3 contains 17 residues. V shed 1 base, J shed 2 bases, and the junction held 8 bases outside the gene matches. Together with reference TRBV7-6 and TRBJ2-3, the CDR3 gives the full variable domain: GAGVSQSPRYKVTKRGQDVALRCDPISGHVSLYWYRQALGQGPEFLTYFNYEAQQDKSGLPNDRFSAERPEGSISTLTIQRTEQRDSAMYRCASSLVAGPAFTDTQYFGPGTRLTVL.

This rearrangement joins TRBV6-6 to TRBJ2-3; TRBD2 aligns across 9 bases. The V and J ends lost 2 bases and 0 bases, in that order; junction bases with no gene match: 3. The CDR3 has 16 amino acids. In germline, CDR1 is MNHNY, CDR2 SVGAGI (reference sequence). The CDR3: CASSYPTSGSTDTQYF. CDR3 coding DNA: TGTGCCAGCAGTTACCCGACTAGCGGTAGCACAGATACGCAGTATTTT.

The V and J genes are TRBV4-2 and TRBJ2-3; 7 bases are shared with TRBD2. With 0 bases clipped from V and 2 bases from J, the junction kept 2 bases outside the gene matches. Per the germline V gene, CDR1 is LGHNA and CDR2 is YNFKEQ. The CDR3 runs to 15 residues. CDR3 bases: TGTGCCAGCAGCCAAGAAGCGGGGCTCACAGATACGCAGTATTTT. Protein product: CASSQEAGLTDTQYF.

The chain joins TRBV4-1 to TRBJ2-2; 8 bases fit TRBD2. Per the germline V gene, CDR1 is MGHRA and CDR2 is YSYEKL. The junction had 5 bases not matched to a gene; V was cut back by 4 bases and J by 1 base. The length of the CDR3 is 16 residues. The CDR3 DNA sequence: TGCGCCAGCAGCCCCTGGGCGGGGGGGAACACCGGGGAGCTGTTTTTT. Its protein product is CASSPWAGGNTGELFF.

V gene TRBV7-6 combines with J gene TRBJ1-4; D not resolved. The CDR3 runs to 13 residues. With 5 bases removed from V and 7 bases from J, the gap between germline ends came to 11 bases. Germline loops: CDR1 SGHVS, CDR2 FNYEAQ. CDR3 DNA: TGTGCCAGCAGCCCGGTGAATGGTGAAAAACTGTTTTTT. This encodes CASSPVNGEKLFF.

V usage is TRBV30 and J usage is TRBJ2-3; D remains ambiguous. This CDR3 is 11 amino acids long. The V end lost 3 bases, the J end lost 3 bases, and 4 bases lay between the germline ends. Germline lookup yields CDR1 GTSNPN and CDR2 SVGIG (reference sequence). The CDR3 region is CAWRETDTQYF. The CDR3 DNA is TGTGCCTGGAGGGAAACAGATACGCAGTATTTT.

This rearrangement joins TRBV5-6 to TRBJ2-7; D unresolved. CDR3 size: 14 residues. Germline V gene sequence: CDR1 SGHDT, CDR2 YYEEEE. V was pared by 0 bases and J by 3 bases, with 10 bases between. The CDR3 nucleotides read TGTGCCAGCAGCTTGGGATCTAAGATCTACGAGCAGTACTTC. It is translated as CASSLGSKIYEQYF.